This passage covers 24 T cell receptor beta chains from one sample sequenced in a study of blood T cell repertoires in COVID-19. Repertoires were generated with immunoSEQ multiplex PCR, while TCRdb's copy carries only in-frame clones and drops some. The data contain some 200,000 clones, roughly nine tenths of them singletons. Sequenced: PBMCs or T cells enriched from blood (not recorded which). The receptors come from a woman between 45 and 65 years old in a cohort exposed to, infected with or recovered from COVID-19 (not recorded which).

V and J are TRBV11-2 and TRBJ1-5; D is unresolved. The ends were cut back, 3 bases at V and 0 bases at J, with 15 bases in the middle. This CDR3 region has 17 residues. Germline V lookup: CDR1 SGHAT, CDR2 FQNNGV. CDR3 in amino acids: CASSLTRAAYSNQPQHF. CDR3 bases: TGTGCCAGCAGCTTGACTAGGGCGGCCTATAGCAATCAGCCCCAGCATTTT.

The chain has TRBV5-5 and TRBJ1-2, with 7 positions matching TRBD1. The germline V gene has CDR1 SGHKS and CDR2 YYEKEE (reference sequence). The J segment lost 8 bases and the V segment lost 0 bases, leaving 10 bases of the junction unmatched. This CDR3 region has 15 residues. The CDR3 protein is CASSLESQGVRGYTF. In nucleotides, the CDR3 is TGTGCCAGCAGCTTGGAGAGCCAGGGGGTTAGAGGCTACACCTTC.

The V gene is TRBV2, the J gene TRBJ1-5; 9 bases fit TRBD1. The V and J ends lost 10 bases and 0 bases, in that order; junction bases with no gene match: 7. This CDR3 has 15 residues. The V gene's germline CDR1 is SNHLY and CDR2 FYNNEI. The CDR3 loop is CATRTGESSNQPQHF. CDR3 sequence (DNA): TGTGCCACCCGGACAGGGGAATCTAGCAATCAGCCCCAGCATTTT.

V is TRBV5-1 and J is TRBJ2-5; no clear D gene. With 0 bases removed from V and 1 base from J, the gap between germline ends came to 10 bases. CDR3 length: 15 amino acids. Germline loops: CDR1 SGHRS, CDR2 YFSETQ. The CDR3 DNA is TGCGCCAGCAGCTTGGCGGGTTACTCCCAAGAGACCCAGTACTTC. Its translation is CASSLAGYSQETQYF.

The V gene is TRBV27, the J gene TRBJ2-7; D is undetermined. Germline assignment: CDR1 MNHEY and CDR2 SMNVEV (reference sequence). V was cut by 5 bases and J by 3 bases, with 11 bases left in between. The CDR3 contains 13 residues. In DNA, the CDR3 is TGTGCCAGCAGTGCACGGAGTTACTACGAGCAGTACTTC. This encodes CASSARSYYEQYF.

The chain carries TRBV4-1 and TRBJ1-3; 8 bases align to TRBD1. V lost 2 bases to trimming and J lost 6 bases; unmatched junction nucleotides: 9. The germline gives CDR1 MGHRA, CDR2 YSYEKL. There are 16 residues in the CDR3. This chain's CDR3 is CASSQFGRGRVNTIYF. The CDR3 bases are TGCGCCAGCAGCCAATTTGGCAGGGGGCGTGTAAACACCATATATTTT.

This chain joins TRBV3-1 (or the pseudogene TRBV3-2) and TRBJ2-1, with 8 bases identical to TRBD2. CDR1 is LGHDT and CDR2 is YNNKEL in the germline V gene (reference sequence). V lost 5 bases, J lost 4 bases, and 7 bases stayed unmatched. There are 15 residues in the CDR3. CDR3: CASSFGGAWYNEQFF. Written as DNA, the CDR3 is TGTGCCAGCAGCTTCGGGGGGGCATGGTACAATGAGCAGTTCTTC.

In its sample, this clone was seen once. The chain recombines TRBV14 with TRBJ2-5; D is perhaps TRBD1 (6 bases). V lost 4 bases to trimming and J lost 10 bases, with 16 bases between them. Germline CDR1 and CDR2: SGHDN and FVKESK. This CDR3 has 13 amino acids. The CDR3, as DNA: TGTGCCAGCAGCCCAGGGGTCAGCAGAGTCCAGTACTTC. Translated: CASSPGVSRVQYF.

The rearrangement joins TRBV20-1 to TRBJ1-1, with 8 bases lining up with TRBD1. Per germline, CDR1 DFQATT and CDR2 SNEGSKA (reference sequence). This CDR3 comprises 10 residues. CDR3 nucleotide sequence: TGCAAGACAGGGGACACTGAAGCTTTCTTT. It translates to CKTGDTEAFF.

The rearrangement uses TRBV6-5 and TRBJ2-1, with 11 positions matching TRBD2. CDR1 MNHEY and CDR2 SVGAGI come from the germline V gene. V trimming: 8 bases; J trimming: 4 bases; junction bases outside the gene matches: 4. CDR3 size: 14 residues. CDR3 sequence: CASQRTSGYNEQFF. The DNA for the CDR3 is TGTGCCAGCCAGAGGACTAGCGGGTACAATGAGCAGTTCTTC.

DNA for the CDR3: TGTGCCAGCAGTCCCACGACAGGGGGCAGGGCTAACTATGGCTACACCTTC. Residues: CASSPTTGGRANYGYTF. The chain combines TRBV6-6 with TRBJ1-2, with TRBD1 matching 10 bases. J gave up 0 bases and V 5 bases, and 9 bases lay outside the gene matches. The CDR3 is made up of 17 amino acids. Germline V CDR1 and CDR2: MNHNY, SVGAGI (reference sequence).

The table lists this clone with a count of one. CDR3 nucleotide sequence: TGTGCCAGCAGCAGGGGACAGGGGTTTGAAAAACTGTTTTTT. Its translation: CASSRGQGFEKLFF. The V call is TRBV5-6, the J call TRBJ1-4; 10 bases are shared with TRBD1. The V segment lost 4 bases and the J segment 7 bases; nucleotides outside the gene matches: 4. The CDR3 has 14 amino acids. CDR1 and CDR2 from the germline V gene are SGHDT and YYEEEE.

V gene TRBV4-2 combines with J gene TRBJ2-5, with 8 bases that match TRBD1. The V gene end was trimmed by 1 base and the J gene end by 6 bases; junction bases not matched to a gene: 7. Per germline, CDR1 LGHNA and CDR2 YNFKEQ. The CDR3 extends over 15 amino acids. The CDR3 DNA reads TGTGCCAGCAGCCAAGCAGGGGGCGAACGGAAGACCCAGTACTTC. It translates to CASSQAGGERKTQYF.

This chain connects TRBV7-2 to TRBJ2-1; D unresolved. Per germline, CDR1 SGHTA and CDR2 FQGNSA. The CDR3 is 15 amino acids. V was pared by 2 bases and J by 0 bases, with 8 bases between. CDR3 coding DNA: TGTGCCAGCAGCTTATTTCCTAGCTCCTACAATGAGCAGTTCTTC. It encodes CASSLFPSSYNEQFF.

This clone was observed a few times. The rearrangement joins TRBV4-1 to TRBJ1-2; TRBD1 might be the D (5 bases). The CDR3 spans 15 residues. Germline CDR1 reads MGHRA; CDR2 reads YSYEKL. V dropped 1 base and J dropped 8 bases, with 17 bases sitting between them. CDR3 residues: CASSQVTRAGGGYTF. In DNA form, the CDR3 reads TGCGCCAGCAGCCAAGTAACCAGGGCCGGGGGAGGCTACACCTTC.

The chain recombines TRBV2 with TRBJ2-5, with 9 bases that match TRBD1. The germline V gene encodes CDR1 SNHLY and CDR2 FYNNEI. V dropped 6 bases and J dropped 5; count of bases not matched to a gene: 16. This CDR3 is built from 17 residues. CDR3 in amino acids: CASRPPPGQGMVETQYF. CDR3 sequence (DNA): TGTGCCAGCAGGCCCCCCCCCGGACAGGGGATGGTGGAGACCCAGTACTTC.

The genes are TRBV28 and TRBJ2-5, with 8 bases fitting TRBD1. J lost 4 bases, V lost 6 bases, and 10 bases had no gene match. This CDR3 comprises 15 residues. Germline V gene sequence: CDR1 MDHEN, CDR2 SYDVKM. The CDR3 DNA is TGTGCCAGCAGCCTCCCCTCAGGGGGCGGAGAGACCCAGTACTTC. Translation: CASSLPSGGGETQYF.

This clone was picked up one time. The chain recombines TRBV7-3 with TRBJ2-5, with D perhaps matching TRBD1 (6 bases). V was shortened by 1 base and J by 5 bases, with 14 bases between the two germline ends. From germline, CDR1 is SGHTA and CDR2 FQGTGA. The CDR3 is 15 residues long. For the CDR3, the DNA is TGTGCCAGCAGCTTAATCGTTGGGGGCTTTGAGACCCAGTACTTC. Its translation: CASSLIVGGFETQYF.

The V call is TRBV5-1, the J call TRBJ2-1, with a possible D match to TRBD2 (6 bases). Germline CDR1 reads SGHRS; CDR2 reads YFSETQ. This CDR3 region has 13 residues. The V and J ends lost 4 bases and 10 bases respectively, with 15 bases between them. The CDR3 DNA reads as TGCGCCAGCAGCGTCCCATCGGCGGGGGAGCAGTTCTTC. This translates into CASSVPSAGEQFF. Drawing the rest from reference TRBV5-1 and TRBJ2-1, the complete variable domain is KAGVTQTPRYLIKTRGQQVTLSCSPISGHRSVSWYQQTPGQGLQFLFEYFSETQRNKGNFPGRFSGRQFSNSRSEMNVSTLELGDSALYLCASSVPSAGEQFFGPGTRLTVL.

The chain employs TRBV6-5 and TRBJ1-1, with 7 bases that match TRBD1. This CDR3 is built from 15 residues. J was trimmed by 2 bases and V by 1 base; bases with no gene match: 4. Germline V gives CDR1 MNHEY, CDR2 SVGAGI. CDR3: CASSYLRQGNTEAFF. CDR3 bases: TGTGCCAGCAGTTACTTGAGACAGGGAAACACTGAAGCTTTCTTT.

The J gene is TRBJ1-1, the V gene TRBV6-5, with 11 bases lining up with TRBD1. From germline, CDR1 is MNHEY and CDR2 SVGAGI. After removal of 5 bases from V and 7 bases from J, the junction contained 9 bases not matched to a gene. The CDR3 sequence is 15 residues long. The CDR3 loop reads CASSPGQGAVIEAFF. In DNA, the CDR3 is TGTGCCAGCAGTCCAGGACAGGGGGCGGTTATTGAAGCTTTCTTT.

The chain couples TRBV6-6 to TRBJ2-3; weak D call: TRBD2 (7 bases). The CDR3 consists of 15 residues. Germline V gives CDR1 MNHNY, CDR2 SVGAGI (reference sequence). Between the trimmed V and J ends, which lost 7 bases and 0 bases, there was a span of 14 bases. For the CDR3, the DNA is TGTGCCAGCATTGCGGGGGCCGCTAGCACAGATACGCAGTATTTT. This gives the protein CASIAGAASTDTQYF.

The chain carries TRBV11-2 and TRBJ1-2; D is unclear. Deletions cut 5 bases from V and 8 bases from J, with 27 bases between. This CDR3 comprises 17 residues. The germline CDR1 and CDR2 sequences are SGHAT and FQNNGV. The DNA for the CDR3 is TGTGCCAGCAGCCCTCTGACCCGGGGTGGAGGGCTGTGGGGCTACACCTTC. It is translated as CASSPLTRGGGLWGYTF.

The V call is TRBV7-2, the J call TRBJ2-7; 8 bases are shared with TRBD1. The ends lost 5 bases at V and 4 bases at J; junction bases unmatched: 4. This CDR3 comprises 13 residues. The germline V gene encodes CDR1 SGHTA and CDR2 FQGNSA. This CDR3 is CASSRQGWYEQYF. CDR3 sequence (DNA): TGTGCCAGCAGCCGACAGGGGTGGTACGAGCAGTACTTC.